This T cell receptor (beta chain) originates from a study of control samples from healthy donors and cancer patients. The CDR3 spans 13 residues. V lost 5 bases, J lost 4 bases, and 11 bases lay in between. The germline gives CDR1 MNHEY, CDR2 SVGAGI. Profiled with immunoSEQ multiplex PCR; TCRdb holds only in-frame clones, not every one. Among roughly 120,000 clones listed, around 90% were seen once. The rearrangement links TRBV6-5 to TRBJ1-2, with D perhaps matching TRBD1 (5 bases). The sample consisted of blood. This receptor was identified in a woman between 65 and 79 years old in good health. CDR3 DNA: TGTGCCAGCAGTCGGGACGGGTTCTATGGCTACACCTTC. Translating it yields CASSRDGFYGYTF.